The 32 T cell receptor beta chains listed next were all sequenced from one sample in a study of beta chain features in type 1 diabetes. The antigens these receptors bind are not known. Study findings and constraints: TCRB CDR3s from Type 1 diabetes patients were moderately but significantly shorter in all four CD4+ subsets.

Of the isolated RNA, all was reverse transcribed, and so the sequenced material was expressed TCRB transcripts. The protocol was immunoSEQ multiplex PCR, while the TCRdb copy is restricted to in-frame clones and leaves out a portion. The repertoire includes under 300,000 clones, approximately 14% of them detected once, and roughly 0.019% sits in the top ten. Sequenced material: naive CD4+ T cells from blood. These receptor sequences come from a man aged 25-40 years with type 1 diabetes.

This clone was counted only a few times. The chain carries TRBV23-1 and TRBJ2-7; 7 nucleotides agree with TRBD2. TRBV23-1 is classed as an ORF, of uncertain function. CDR3 length equals 16 residues. V lost 6 bases and J lost 0; bases outside the gene matches: 11. The CDR3 reads CASSPEHTGGSYEQYF. The CDR3 DNA follows: TGCGCCAGCAGCCCAGAGCATACGGGGGGCTCCTACGAGCAGTACTTC.

This clone was seen a few times. The chain joins TRBV20-1 to TRBJ2-7; D gene unclear. This CDR3 has 11 residues. Germline lookup yields CDR1 DFQATT and CDR2 SNEGSKA (reference sequence). Trimming pared 6 bases from V and 3 bases from J, leaving 9 bases between. The CDR3 bases are TGCAGTGCCCCGGCAGGCTACGAGCAGTACTTC. It specifies CSAPAGYEQYF.

The chain carries TRBV19 and TRBJ2-5; 9 bases match TRBD1. This CDR3 is 18 amino acids long. Germline V gene lookup returns CDR1 LNHDA and CDR2 SQIVND (reference sequence). The junction had 8 bases not matched to a gene; V was cut back by 0 bases and J by 0 bases. The chain's CDR3 is CASSIDLATGGYQETQYF. The CDR3 DNA is TGTGCCAGTAGTATAGATCTGGCGACAGGGGGGTACCAAGAGACCCAGTACTTC.

In its sample, this clone was seen a few times. The rearrangement uses TRBV5-6 and TRBJ1-1; maybe TRBD1 (6 bases). V was pared by 4 bases and J by 5 bases, with 21 bases between. The germline V gene encodes CDR1 SGHDT and CDR2 YYEEEE. CDR3 length: 16 amino acids. The CDR3 loop is CASSLTGTPKGTEAFF. In DNA, the CDR3 is TGTGCCAGCAGCCTCACCGGGACACCTAAGGGGACTGAAGCTTTCTTT. Combining the CDR3 with reference TRBV5-6 and TRBJ1-1 gives the whole variable domain DAGVTQSPTHLIKTRGQQVTLRCSPKSGHDTVSWYQQALGQGPQFIFQYYEEEERQRGNFPDRFSGHQFPNYSSELNVNALLLGDSALYLCASSLTGTPKGTEAFFGQGTRLTVV.

The gene calls are TRBV5-1 and TRBJ2-3; perhaps TRBD1 as D (5 bases). With 2 bases removed from V and 6 bases from J, the gap between germline ends came to 16 bases. In germline, CDR1 is SGHRS, CDR2 YFSETQ. The CDR3 is 15 amino acids. CDR3 DNA: TGCGCCAGCAGCTTCCAGGGCTTTGGGAAGGATACGCAGTATTTT. This sequence encodes CASSFQGFGKDTQYF.

The CDR3 loop reads CASSPRQGNGYTF. The CDR3 DNA reads as TGTGCCAGCAGCCCAAGGCAGGGGAATGGCTACACCTTC. This chain connects TRBV4-2 to TRBJ1-2; TRBD1 is a possible D gene (6 bases). In germline, CDR1 is LGHNA, CDR2 YNFKEQ. The CDR3 loop spans 13 amino acids. Trimming took off 4 bases at V and 6 bases at J, with 12 bases between the two ends.

J is TRBJ2-1 and V is TRBV5-1, with TRBD2 identical over 11 bases. J gave up 10 bases and V 0 bases, and 3 bases lay outside the gene matches. Germline CDR1 reads SGHRS; CDR2 reads YFSETQ. This CDR3 is 14 amino acids long. The CDR3 bases are TGCGCCAGCAGCTTGGTAGCGGGAGGGCCCGAGCAGTTCTTC. This encodes CASSLVAGGPEQFF.

The chain links TRBV4-1 to TRBJ2-3, with D possibly matching TRBD2 (6 bases). Germline loops: CDR1 MGHRA, CDR2 YSYEKL. The germline V and J ends were trimmed by 6 bases and 2 bases, with 12 bases remaining between them. The CDR3 has 14 residues. CDR3 sequence: CASRASEHTDTQYF. CDR3 bases: TGCGCCAGCAGAGCTAGCGAACACACAGATACGCAGTATTTT.

There are a few counts of this clone. This chain connects TRBV4-1 to TRBJ2-4; TRBD2 aligns across 7 bases. The CDR3 is made up of 16 amino acids. Germline V lookup: CDR1 MGHRA, CDR2 YSYEKL. With V trimmed by 0 bases and J by 4 bases, 6 bases remained unmatched. DNA of the CDR3: TGCGCCAGCAGCCAAGATGAGTGGGAGGGGAAAAACATTCAGTACTTC. Encoded protein: CASSQDEWEGKNIQYF.

CDR3 nucleotide sequence: TGCAGCGCCACAGGGGCCTCTGGGGCCAACGTCCTGACTTTC. This gives the protein CSATGASGANVLTF. The chain is built from TRBV29-1 and TRBJ2-6, with TRBD1 matching over 7 bases. The germline V gene has CDR1 SQVTM and CDR2 ANQGSEA. The CDR3 extends over 14 amino acids. The J segment lost 0 bases and the V segment lost 7 bases, leaving 3 bases of the junction unmatched.

The chain uses TRBV21-1 and TRBJ2-5; whether TRBD1, the table's D call, matches the DNA was not checked. TRBV21-1 is noted as a pseudogene. The CDR3 runs 16 residues. CDR3 bases: TGTGCCAGCAGCCCGGGGCGGGACAGTCGTGAGGAGACCCAGTACTTC. Its protein is CASSPGRDSREETQYF.

The chain combines TRBV5-1 with TRBJ2-7, with a tentative D call TRBD2 (6 bases). The germline V gene encodes CDR1 SGHRS and CDR2 YFSETQ. CDR3 size: 16 residues. Trimming removed 4 bases at V and 2 bases at J, with 19 bases between. CDR3 amino acids: CASSPSPAGSTYEQYF. The CDR3 DNA follows: TGCGCCAGCAGCCCCTCGCCGGCGGGGAGCACCTACGAGCAGTACTTC.

This clone was observed a few times. The chain recombines TRBV30 with TRBJ1-5, with TRBD1 matching over 9 bases. Germline lookup yields CDR1 GTSNPN and CDR2 SVGIG (reference sequence). Losses at the gene ends were 2 bases for V and 6 bases for J; bases not matched to a gene: 11. The CDR3 has 16 amino acids. CDR3: CAWSPTGTGRRQPQHF. CDR3 sequence (DNA): TGTGCCTGGAGTCCGACCGGGACAGGGCGTCGTCAGCCCCAGCATTTT. Using reference TRBV30 and TRBJ1-5 for the parts outside the CDR3, the full variable domain is SQTIHQWPATLVQPVGSPLSLECTVEGTSNPNLYWYRQAAGRGLQLLFYSVGIGQISSEVPQNLSASRPQDRQFILSSKKLLLSDSGFYLCAWSPTGTGRRQPQHFGDGTRLSIL.

This sequence joins TRBV5-4 and TRBJ1-1; 9 nucleotides match TRBD1. J was trimmed by 4 bases and V by 4 bases; bases with no gene match: 2. In germline, CDR1 is SGHNT, CDR2 YYREEE (reference sequence). CDR3 length equals 13 residues. Here the CDR3 reads CASSRTGVTEAFF. Here the CDR3 DNA reads TGTGCCAGCAGCCGGACAGGGGTCACTGAAGCTTTCTTT.

The rearrangement uses TRBV13 and TRBJ2-1, with 11 bases matching TRBD2. The CDR3 contains 17 residues. The germline gives CDR1 PRHDT, CDR2 FYEKMQ (reference sequence). Trimming at V came to 6 bases and at J to 0 bases, leaving 7 bases not matched to a gene. The CDR3 region has the DNA TGTGCCAGCAGTCGGACTAGCGGGTCGAGCTCCTACAATGAGCAGTTCTTC. Translation: CASSRTSGSSSYNEQFF.

This clone was counted between two and nine times. The chain links TRBV2 to TRBJ1-1, with 9 bases identical to TRBD1. Germline V gene data show CDR1 as SNHLY and CDR2 as FYNNEI. V lost 5 bases to trimming and J lost 6 bases; unmatched junction nucleotides: 1. The CDR3 runs 12 residues. CDR3 sequence reads: CASSRDRAEAFF. As DNA, the CDR3 is TGTGCCAGCAGTAGGGACAGGGCTGAAGCTTTCTTT.

The chain links TRBV19 to TRBJ2-3; 7 positions agree with TRBD2. The CDR3 is made up of 15 amino acids. Germline CDR1 LNHDA, CDR2 SQIVND (reference sequence). The ends lost 0 bases at V and 2 bases at J; junction bases unmatched: 2. The CDR3 nucleotides are TGTGCCAGTAGTATAGAAGGGACTACCACAGATACGCAGTATTTT. This sequence encodes CASSIEGTTTDTQYF.

The chain recombines TRBV11-2 with TRBJ2-5; D not resolved. Germline V gene sequence: CDR1 SGHAT, CDR2 FQNNGV. The CDR3 spans 15 residues. The V end was cut by 1 base, the J end by 5 bases, with 14 bases between. The CDR3: CASSLGSGFGETQYF. CDR3 nucleotides: TGTGCCAGCAGCTTAGGTTCCGGATTCGGGGAGACCCAGTACTTC.

This clone was detected a few times. The gene calls are TRBV11-2 and TRBJ1-5; TRBD1 matches 7 bases. Germline V gives CDR1 SGHAT, CDR2 FQNNGV. V lost 5 bases, J lost 2 bases, and 9 bases stayed unmatched. CDR3 length equals 16 residues. The CDR3 DNA reads TGTGCCAGCAGCCCCGGGACAGTAGCGGGCAATCAGCCCCAGCATTTT. Amino acids: CASSPGTVAGNQPQHF.

This clone was seen a few times. The V call is TRBV5-6, the J call TRBJ2-1; TRBD1 is a possible D gene (6 bases). The V gene's germline CDR1 is SGHDT and CDR2 YYEEEE. The CDR3 runs to 15 residues. Between the trimmed V and J ends, which lost 0 bases and 2 bases, there was a span of 9 bases. CDR3 DNA: TGTGCCAGCAGCTTGGGGGCAGGGGCCTACAATGAGCAGTTCTTC. This sequence encodes CASSLGAGAYNEQFF.

This clone was seen more than once but under ten times. The gene calls are TRBV19 and TRBJ2-7; 8 positions match TRBD1. CDR3 size: 14 residues. Trimming at V came to 4 bases and at J to 2 bases, leaving 4 bases not matched to a gene. From germline, CDR1 is LNHDA and CDR2 SQIVND (reference sequence). The CDR3 region has the DNA TGTGCCAGTAGTAGGGACAGGAGAGCCTACGAGCAGTACTTC. This encodes CASSRDRRAYEQYF.

The sample holds a few counts of this clone. The V and J genes are TRBV7-9 and TRBJ2-6, with D possibly matching TRBD1 (6 bases). Germline CDR1 and CDR2: SEHNR and FQNEAQ (reference sequence). The CDR3 loop spans 16 amino acids. Deletions cut 3 bases from V and 2 bases from J, with 11 bases between. The CDR3 spells CASSLGTGTGANVLTF. The DNA of the CDR3 is TGTGCCAGCAGCTTGGGAACAGGGACTGGGGCCAACGTCCTGACTTTC.

J is TRBJ1-3 and V is TRBV30, with a tentative D call TRBD1 (6 bases). Germline assignment: CDR1 GTSNPN and CDR2 SVGIG (reference sequence). Trimming cost V 1 base and J 0 bases, with 10 bases left between them. The CDR3 length is 15 residues. The CDR3 here is CAWSADSHSGNTIYF. The CDR3 bases are TGTGCCTGGAGTGCGGACAGCCACTCTGGAAACACCATATATTTT.

V is TRBV5-4 and J is TRBJ2-3; D is uncertain. The germline V gene has CDR1 SGHNT and CDR2 YYREEE (reference sequence). This CDR3 region has 14 residues. The V end lost 2 bases, the J end lost 4 bases, and 11 bases lay between the germline ends. The chain's CDR3 is CASSLGAAPDTQYF. Here the CDR3 DNA reads TGTGCCAGCAGCTTAGGTGCGGCCCCAGATACGCAGTATTTT.

Only a few counts were recorded for this clone. The V call is TRBV7-9, the J call TRBJ2-1, with 7 nucleotides matching TRBD2. After removal of 4 bases from V and 2 bases from J, the junction contained 5 bases not matched to a gene. Germline assignment: CDR1 SEHNR and CDR2 FQNEAQ (reference sequence). The CDR3 contains 15 residues. CDR3 in amino acids: CASSSEGGAYNEQFF. The CDR3 region has the DNA TGTGCCAGCAGCTCGGAGGGAGGGGCCTACAATGAGCAGTTCTTC.

V gene TRBV30 combines with J gene TRBJ2-1, with 10 bases aligning to TRBD1. The CDR3 is 13 amino acids. Germline V gene lookup returns CDR1 GTSNPN and CDR2 SVGIG (reference sequence). Trimming removed 1 base from V and 12 bases from J; junction bases left unmatched: 6. The CDR3 coding sequence is TGTGCCTGGAGTGCAGACAGGGGGCTTGGGCAGTTCTTC. Translated: CAWSADRGLGQFF.

This clone was detected a few times. The chain is built from TRBV19 and TRBJ1-1, with 7 bases lining up with TRBD1. The CDR3 contains 14 residues. Germline lookup yields CDR1 LNHDA and CDR2 SQIVND (reference sequence). With 5 bases clipped from V and 5 bases from J, the junction kept 8 bases outside the gene matches. The CDR3 sequence: CASSHRDSRTEAFF. The CDR3 DNA follows: TGTGCCAGTAGTCACCGGGACAGTCGGACTGAAGCTTTCTTT.

This clone was observed a handful of times. The chain uses TRBV18 and TRBJ1-1; unclear D gene. This CDR3 is 13 amino acids long. CDR1 and CDR2 from the germline V gene are KGHSH and LQKENI. The ends were cut back, 8 bases at V and 1 base at J, with 11 bases in the middle. Here the CDR3 reads CASRTGENTEAFF. The CDR3 region has the DNA TGTGCCAGCAGAACGGGAGAGAACACTGAAGCTTTCTTT.

This chain connects TRBV6-4 to TRBJ2-5; 9 bases agree with TRBD2. This CDR3 comprises 16 residues. Losses at the gene ends were 0 bases for V and 6 bases for J; bases not matched to a gene: 8. CDR1 and CDR2 from the germline V gene are MRHNA and SNTAGT. The CDR3 here is CASSDSGGRGVKTQYF. In DNA form, the CDR3 reads TGTGCCAGCAGTGACTCGGGCGGGAGGGGGGTCAAGACCCAGTACTTC.

The chain combines TRBV11-2 with TRBJ2-7; 11 bases align to TRBD2. Germline CDR1 and CDR2: SGHAT and FQNNGV. The CDR3 consists of 15 residues. V was clipped by 5 bases and J by 6 bases; unmatched bases: 9. As DNA, the CDR3 is TGTGCCAGCAGCCCCAGACTAGCGGGGTGGATCGAGCAGTACTTC. Translation gives CASSPRLAGWIEQYF.

In its sample, this clone was seen a few times. This chain's CDR3 is CASIQSGAGNTGELFF. The CDR3 DNA reads as TGTGCCAGCATCCAAAGTGGGGCGGGAAACACCGGGGAGCTGTTTTTT. The rearrangement links TRBV7-2 to TRBJ2-2, with D maybe TRBD2 (6 bases). The CDR3 totals 16 residues. Germline assignment: CDR1 SGHTA and CDR2 FQGNSA. Trimming took 7 bases from V and 2 from J, leaving 17 bases between them.

The V and J genes are TRBV18 and TRBJ1-2, with a weak D call TRBD1 (5 bases). The V gene lost 3 bases and the J gene lost 3 bases, with 8 bases spanning the gap. Germline V CDR1 and CDR2: KGHSH, LQKENI. This CDR3 comprises 13 residues. In nucleotides, the CDR3 is TGTGCCAGCTCACCGACAGAGGACTATGGCTACACCTTC. Encoded protein: CASSPTEDYGYTF.